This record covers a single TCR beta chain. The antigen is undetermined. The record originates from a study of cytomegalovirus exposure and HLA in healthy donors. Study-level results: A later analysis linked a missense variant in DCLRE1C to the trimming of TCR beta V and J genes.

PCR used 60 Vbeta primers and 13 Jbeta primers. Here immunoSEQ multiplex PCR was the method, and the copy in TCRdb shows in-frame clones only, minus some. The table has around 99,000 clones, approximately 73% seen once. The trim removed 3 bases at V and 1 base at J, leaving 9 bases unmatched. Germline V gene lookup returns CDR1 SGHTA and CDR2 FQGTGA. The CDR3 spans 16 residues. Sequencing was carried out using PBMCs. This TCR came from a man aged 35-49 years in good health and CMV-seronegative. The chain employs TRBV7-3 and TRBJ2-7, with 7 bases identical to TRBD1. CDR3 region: CASSLTPPQGSYEQYF. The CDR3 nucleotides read TGTGCCAGCAGCTTGACGCCTCCACAGGGGTCCTACGAGCAGTACTTC.